One and the same sample provided the 15 T cell receptor beta chains below, sequenced in a study of cytomegalovirus exposure and HLA in healthy donors. This table comes from immunoSEQ multiplex PCR, and its TCRdb copy is limited to in-frame clones, with some not included. Here the sample spans hundreds of thousands of clones, roughly 87% being singletons. Material for sequencing was PBMCs. These receptors were obtained from a man aged 18 to 30 in good health and CMV-seropositive.

The chain links TRBV6-1 to TRBJ2-7, with D tentatively TRBD1 (5 bases). Trimming removed 8 bases at V and 3 bases at J, with 8 bases between. The CDR3 spans 11 residues. Germline CDR1 is MNHNS and CDR2 is SASEGT. The CDR3 bases are TGTGCCAGCGACAGTATCTACGAGCAGTACTTC. Protein product: CASDSIYEQYF.

The gene calls are TRBV27 and TRBJ2-1, with 13 bases lining up with TRBD2. The length of the CDR3 is 15 residues. The V gene end was trimmed by 5 bases and the J gene end by 6 bases; junction bases not matched to a gene: 4. Germline V lookup: CDR1 MNHEY, CDR2 SMNVEV (reference sequence). CDR3 in DNA: TGTGCCAGCAGTGGACGACTAGCGGGAGGCAATGAGCAGTTCTTC. Translating gives CASSGRLAGGNEQFF.

About this clone itself: This same CDR3 is encoded by further DNA sequences in the sample. The chain carries TRBV27 and TRBJ2-1; TRBD2 agrees at 7 bases. V lost 0 bases to trimming and J lost 1 base; unmatched junction nucleotides: 3. The V gene's germline CDR1 is MNHEY and CDR2 SMNVEV (reference sequence). CDR3 length: 16 residues. CDR3 protein: CASSLSGSGSYNEQFF. In DNA form, the CDR3 reads TGTGCCAGCAGTTTATCTGGTAGCGGGTCCTACAATGAGCAGTTCTTC.

This chain links TRBV5-1 with TRBJ2-5, with TRBD2 matching over 12 bases. The CDR3 covers 14 residues. Looked up from germline, CDR1 is SGHRS and CDR2 is YFSETQ. V was pared by 4 bases and J by 5 bases, with 3 bases of the junction left unmatched. The CDR3 DNA reads TGCGCCAGCAGCCCTGGGACTAGCGGGGAGACCCAGTACTTC. The encoded protein is CASSPGTSGETQYF.

The V gene is TRBV7-6, the J gene TRBJ2-1; D unclear. This CDR3 spans 13 amino acids. The V gene lost 1 base and the J gene lost 2 bases, with 3 bases spanning the gap. CDR1 SGHVS and CDR2 FNYEAQ come from the germline V gene. The CDR3 DNA sequence: TGTGCCAGCAGCTTAGGTCCCTACAATGAGCAGTTCTTC. It translates to CASSLGPYNEQFF.

V usage is TRBV5-1 and J usage is TRBJ1-1; TRBD1 agrees at 9 bases. Germline V gene data show CDR1 as SGHRS and CDR2 as YFSETQ. The CDR3 runs 14 residues. The junction had 5 bases not matched to a gene; V was cut back by 3 bases and J by 5 bases. CDR3 DNA: TGCGCCAGCAGCTGGAGGGACAGGGATACTGAAGCTTTCTTT. Encoded protein: CASSWRDRDTEAFF.

This rearrangement joins TRBV9 to TRBJ2-1; TRBD2 aligns across 7 bases. The CDR3 length is 15 residues. Germline assignment: CDR1 SGDLS and CDR2 YYNGEE. Trimming cost V 4 bases and J 4 bases; bases outside gene matches: 8. The CDR3, as DNA: TGTGCCAGCAGCCCGACGGGACTACCTTACAATGAGCAGTTCTTC. Translation gives CASSPTGLPYNEQFF.

This clone appeared once. The chain has TRBV5-1 and TRBJ2-6; tentatively, D is TRBD1 (5 bases). Germline lookup yields CDR1 SGHRS and CDR2 YFSETQ. CDR3 length: 17 amino acids. V was cut by 0 bases and J by 0 bases, with 10 bases left in between. The CDR3 nucleotides read TGCGCCAGCAGCTTGGTAGGGGCCGGCTCTGGGGCCAACGTCCTGACTTTC. It translates to CASSLVGAGSGANVLTF.

The rearrangement uses TRBV4-3 and TRBJ2-1, with 8 positions matching TRBD2. With V trimmed by 0 bases and J by 9 bases, 10 bases remained unmatched. This CDR3 contains 16 residues. Germline loops: CDR1 LGHNA, CDR2 YSLEER. CDR3 sequence reads: CASSQDWAGGGGEQFF. CDR3 coding DNA: TGCGCCAGCAGCCAAGATTGGGCGGGAGGAGGCGGTGAGCAGTTCTTC.

The CDR3 here is CASSVSGLSAGELFF. DNA of the CDR3: TGTGCCAGCAGCGTCTCGGGACTATCCGCCGGGGAGCTGTTTTTT. The rearrangement uses TRBV9 and TRBJ2-2, with TRBD2 matching over 7 bases. The CDR3 contains 15 residues. V trimming: 2 bases; J trimming: 6 bases; junction bases outside the gene matches: 7. The germline gives CDR1 SGDLS, CDR2 YYNGEE.

The V gene is TRBV5-4, the J gene TRBJ2-3; D may be TRBD1 (6 bases). There are 14 residues in the CDR3. Germline-derived CDR1 and CDR2 are SGHNT and YYREEE (reference sequence). The ends were cut back, 2 bases at V and 3 bases at J, with 10 bases in the middle. In DNA, the CDR3 is TGTGCCAGCAGCTTCGGCAGGGGTACAGATACGCAGTATTTT. Residues: CASSFGRGTDTQYF.

The chain is built from TRBV7-9 and TRBJ1-2, with 7 bases aligning to TRBD1. CDR1 is SEHNR and CDR2 is FQNEAQ in the germline V gene (reference sequence). CDR3 length: 14 amino acids. With 1 base clipped from V and 7 bases from J, the junction kept 6 bases outside the gene matches. The DNA of the CDR3 is TGTGCCAGCAGCTTAGGGGCGGCAGGGGGTGGCTACACCTTC. It yields the protein CASSLGAAGGGYTF.

J is TRBJ1-2 and V is TRBV6-5, with D possibly being TRBD1 (6 bases). Germline loops: CDR1 MNHEY, CDR2 SVGAGI. The CDR3 loop spans 13 amino acids. Trimming shortened V by 5 bases and J by 7 bases, and 14 bases separated the two germline ends. CDR3 protein: CASSNRGHGGYTF. For the CDR3, the DNA is TGTGCCAGCAGTAACCGGGGACACGGTGGCTACACCTTC.

The rearrangement uses TRBV6-5 and TRBJ2-1, with TRBD2 as a possible D gene (5 bases). Per germline, CDR1 MNHEY and CDR2 SVGAGI. The V and J ends lost 7 bases and 6 bases respectively, with 13 bases between them. The CDR3 is 13 amino acids. The CDR3 DNA reads as TGTGCCAGCAACCCACTAGGTTTCAATGAGCAGTTCTTC. Translation gives CASNPLGFNEQFF.

The genes are TRBV4-3 and TRBJ1-1; D uncertain. This CDR3 has 15 amino acids. CDR1 and CDR2 (germline): LGHNA, YSLEER. Trimming took off 1 base at V and 3 bases at J, with 12 bases between the two ends. The CDR3 nucleotides read TGCGCCAGCAGCCAAGTAGGTAAAGGCTACACTGAAGCTTTCTTT. Its translation is CASSQVGKGYTEAFF.